The next 17 T cell receptor beta chains were all read from a single sample in a study of blood T cell repertoires in COVID-19. Assay: immunoSEQ multiplex PCR; the TCRdb copy retains only in-frame clones and omits some. The sample has 130,000 or so clones, around 82% seen once. The specimen was peripheral blood. These receptor sequences come from a man aged 55-75 years with acute or convalescent COVID-19.

The genes are TRBV9 and TRBJ2-5; unclear D gene. The CDR3 length is 17 residues. V gave up 6 bases and J gave up 0 bases, with 21 bases separating them. CDR1 and CDR2 from the germline V gene are SGDLS and YYNGEE. DNA for the CDR3: TGTGCCAGCATCCGTATAGAGACACACGACGACCAAGAGACCCAGTACTTC. Protein sequence: CASIRIETHDDQETQYF.

The V call is TRBV7-9, the J call TRBJ1-4, with D uncertain. Germline CDR1 is SEHNR and CDR2 is FQNEAQ (reference sequence). Trimming left V 1 base short and J 0 bases short, with 6 bases between. The CDR3 is 15 amino acids. CDR3 residues: CASSLDGATNEKLFF. DNA of the CDR3: TGTGCCAGCAGCTTAGACGGGGCAACTAATGAAAAACTGTTTTTT.

At least ten counts were recorded for this clone. This chain uses TRBV5-6 with TRBJ2-4; perhaps TRBD1 as D (6 bases). Per germline, CDR1 SGHDT and CDR2 YYEEEE. Trimming left V 1 base short and J 4 bases short, with 12 bases between. The CDR3 length is 15 residues. The CDR3 nucleotides read TGTGCCAGCAGCTTGATGTCAGGGGATAAAAACATTCAGTACTTC. Its protein is CASSLMSGDKNIQYF.

The CDR3 coding sequence is TGTGCCAGCAGCCTAAAAACTCGTGGAACGGGGGAGCAGTACTTC. It is translated as CASSLKTRGTGEQYF. The chain links TRBV6-5 to TRBJ2-7, with D possibly being TRBD2 (5 bases). Germline V gene sequence: CDR1 MNHEY, CDR2 SVGAGI. V dropped 6 bases and J dropped 7 bases, with 22 bases sitting between them. The CDR3 extends over 15 amino acids.

This sequence joins TRBV5-1 and TRBJ2-6, with 8 bases lining up with TRBD2. This CDR3 has 22 residues. V shed 4 bases, J shed 1 base, and the junction held 22 bases outside the gene matches. The germline V gene encodes CDR1 SGHRS and CDR2 YFSETQ. CDR3 region: CASSLVPQSAGVRRSGANVLTF. The CDR3 DNA reads as TGCGCCAGCAGCCTCGTTCCGCAGTCAGCGGGAGTTCGGAGGTCTGGGGCCAACGTCCTGACTTTC. The whole variable domain, filled in from reference TRBV5-1 and TRBJ2-6, reads KAGVTQTPRYLIKTRGQQVTLSCSPISGHRSVSWYQQTPGQGLQFLFEYFSETQRNKGNFPGRFSGRQFSNSRSEMNVSTLELGDSALYLCASSLVPQSAGVRRSGANVLTFGAGSRLTVL.

The chain recombines TRBV9 with TRBJ1-1; TRBD1 matches 7 bases. CDR3 length: 16 residues. With 0 bases clipped from V and 4 bases from J, the junction kept 9 bases outside the gene matches. Germline-derived CDR1 and CDR2 are SGDLS and YYNGEE. Here the CDR3 reads CASSVGQGRATTEAFF. The DNA for the CDR3 is TGTGCCAGCAGCGTAGGACAGGGAAGGGCGACCACTGAAGCTTTCTTT.

This chain connects TRBV6-5 to TRBJ2-7; D is possibly TRBD2 (6 bases). Germline V gene sequence: CDR1 MNHEY, CDR2 SVGAGI. The V end was cut by 6 bases, the J end by 0 bases, with 15 bases between. The CDR3 is 15 residues long. The CDR3 here is CASRVAARSSYEQYF. The CDR3 DNA reads TGTGCCAGCAGAGTAGCGGCGAGGAGCTCCTACGAGCAGTACTTC.

In this sample, this clone turned up once. The genes are TRBV5-6 and TRBJ2-7; 11 nucleotides align to TRBD1. The CDR3 runs to 14 residues. Trimming at V came to 4 bases and at J to 8 bases, leaving 8 bases not matched to a gene. Germline loops: CDR1 SGHDT, CDR2 YYEEEE. The CDR3, as DNA: TGTGCCAGCAGCCTAGGACAGGGGGCTAGGAAGCAGTACTTC. This gives the protein CASSLGQGARKQYF. Together with reference TRBV5-6 and TRBJ2-7, the CDR3 gives the full variable domain: DAGVTQSPTHLIKTRGQQVTLRCSPKSGHDTVSWYQQALGQGPQFIFQYYEEEERQRGNFPDRFSGHQFPNYSSELNVNALLLGDSALYLCASSLGQGARKQYFGPGTRLTVT.

The chain recombines TRBV18 with TRBJ2-4, with 12 nucleotides matching TRBD2. Germline V gives CDR1 KGHSH, CDR2 LQKENI. J gave up 0 bases and V 2 bases, and 11 bases lay outside the gene matches. This CDR3 is 20 amino acids long. The CDR3 DNA sequence: TGTGCCAGCTCACCATTGGTGACTAGCGGGAGATCTCTAGCCAAAAACATTCAGTACTTC. Translating it yields CASSPLVTSGRSLAKNIQYF.

The chain carries TRBV7-8 and TRBJ2-3; 10 nucleotides agree with TRBD1. The CDR3 runs 15 residues. CDR1 and CDR2 from the germline V gene are SGHVS and FQNEAQ. Trimming cost V 7 bases and J 5 bases; bases outside gene matches: 9. CDR3: CASTSDRGLGDTQYF. The CDR3 bases are TGTGCCAGCACCTCAGACAGGGGGCTGGGAGATACGCAGTATTTT. The variable domain in full, completed from reference TRBV7-8 and TRBJ2-3, reads GAGVSQSPRYKVAKRGQDVALRCDPISGHVSLFWYQQALGQGPEFLTYFQNEAQLDKSGLPSDRFFAERPEGSVSTLKIQRTQQEDSAVYLCASTSDRGLGDTQYFGPGTRLTVL.

V and J are TRBV5-1 and TRBJ2-2; D is undetermined. Trimming removed 3 bases at V and 2 bases at J, with 14 bases between. The CDR3 has 16 residues. CDR1 is SGHRS, CDR2 YFSETQ, per germline. The CDR3 sequence is CASSSSQNINTGELFF. Here the CDR3 DNA reads TGCGCCAGCAGCTCTTCACAGAATATTAACACCGGGGAGCTGTTTTTT.

For this clone: The germline gene is not matched at one end of the junction; a read error may be the cause. The chain joins TRBV5-4 to TRBJ2-7; 9 nucleotides line up with TRBD1. CDR3 length: 12 residues. Per the germline V gene, CDR1 is SGHNT and CDR2 is YYREEE (reference sequence). The CDR3 DNA reads as TGTGCCAGCAGCTTAAGACAGGGGGGGGAATCCTTC. Translating it yields CASSLRQGGESF.

The chain couples TRBV24-1 to TRBJ2-5; maybe TRBD1 (5 bases). Trimming cost V 3 bases and J 2 bases, with 15 bases left between them. Germline V gene sequence: CDR1 KGHDR, CDR2 SFDVKD. The CDR3 sequence is 16 residues long. CDR3 region: CATSDRGQRGQETQYF. DNA for the CDR3: TGTGCCACCAGTGATAGGGGCCAGCGAGGACAAGAGACCCAGTACTTC.

The J gene is TRBJ2-7, the V gene TRBV21-1; the DNA was not compared with TRBD1, the D call given in the table. TRBV21-1 is a listed pseudogene. The CDR3 length is 16 residues. The CDR3 reads CASSKEEQGRTYEQYF. As DNA, the CDR3 is TGTGCCAGCAGCAAAGAGGAACAGGGAAGGACCTACGAGCAGTACTTC.

The rearrangement links TRBV7-3 to TRBJ2-3; D is uncertain. Trimming removed 0 bases from V and 6 bases from J, with 7 bases in between. Germline CDR1 is SGHTA and CDR2 is FQGTGA. The CDR3 is 13 residues long. The CDR3 is CASSLTPGDTQYF. Here the CDR3 DNA reads TGTGCCAGCAGCTTAACACCCGGGGATACGCAGTATTTT.

This chain uses TRBV5-1 with TRBJ2-7; 7 bases are a match to TRBD1. The germline V gene has CDR1 SGHRS and CDR2 YFSETQ. The trim removed 5 bases at V and 4 bases at J, leaving 6 bases unmatched. The CDR3 totals 13 residues. The CDR3 DNA reads TGCGCCAGCAGGAACGGACAGGCTTACGAGCAGTACTTC. Its protein is CASRNGQAYEQYF.

The chain uses TRBV25-1 and TRBJ2-1; 13 nucleotides agree with TRBD2. Germline-derived CDR1 and CDR2 are MGHDK and SYGVNS. This CDR3 is built from 17 residues. V lost 2 bases, J lost 7 bases, and 8 bases stayed unmatched. The CDR3 bases are TGTGCCAGCAGTGAACCGCCCGGACTAGCGGGGGTAAATGAGCAGTTCTTC. This translates into CASSEPPGLAGVNEQFF. Based on the CDR3 plus reference TRBV25-1 and TRBJ2-1, the full variable domain is EADIYQTPRYLVIGTGKKITLECSQTMGHDKMYWYQQDPGMELHLIHYSYGVNSTEKGDLSSESTVSRIRTEHFPLTLESARPSHTSQYLCASSEPPGLAGVNEQFFGPGTRLTVL.